The 7 T cell receptor beta chains given below trace back to one sample, sequenced in a study of T cell responses to AZD1222 COVID-19 vaccine. Repertoires were generated with immunoSEQ multiplex PCR, while TCRdb's copy carries only in-frame clones and drops some. The profile shows about 120,000 clones, more than 85% of them singletons. The specimen comprised peripheral blood, sampled on day 0 of AZD1222 vaccination. The origin of the receptors is an adult in good health.

The chain combines TRBV18 with TRBJ1-1; TRBD1 matches at 7 bases. The CDR3 covers 14 residues. V gave up 3 bases and J gave up 1 base; unmatched junction bases: 2. Germline CDR1 is KGHSH and CDR2 is LQKENI. The CDR3 sequence: CASSPDRANTEAFF. The CDR3 DNA reads as TGTGCCAGCTCACCTGACAGGGCGAACACTGAAGCTTTCTTT.

The V gene is TRBV7-9, the J gene TRBJ2-2; tentative D call: TRBD1 (6 bases). Trimming took 4 bases from V and 3 from J, leaving 15 bases between them. The CDR3 contains 16 residues. Germline CDR1 reads SEHNR; CDR2 reads FQNEAQ (reference sequence). The CDR3: CASSSHRASDTGELFF. CDR3 nucleotides: TGTGCCAGCAGCTCCCACAGGGCTTCGGACACCGGGGAGCTGTTTTTT. Combining the CDR3 with reference TRBV7-9 and TRBJ2-2 gives the whole variable domain DTGVSQNPRHKITKRGQNVTFRCDPISEHNRLYWYRQTLGQGPEFLTYFQNEAQLEKSRLLSDRFSAERPKGSFSTLEIQRTEQGDSAMYLCASSSHRASDTGELFFGEGSRLTVL.

The chain employs TRBV25-1 and TRBJ2-4, with D perhaps TRBD1 (6 bases). This CDR3 region has 16 residues. Looked up from germline, CDR1 is MGHDK and CDR2 is SYGVNS. V lost 4 bases to trimming and J lost 1 base, with 14 bases between them. CDR3 nucleotide sequence: TGTGCCAGCAGTGCCCTCGACAGGCAGGCCAAAAACATTCAGTACTTC. It specifies CASSALDRQAKNIQYF.

The CDR3 DNA reads as TGTGCCACCGGACGTAGCGGGGGCTACCAAGAGACCCAGTACTTC. Protein product: CATGRSGGYQETQYF. The V and J genes are TRBV24-1 and TRBJ2-5, with 9 bases lining up with TRBD2. The J segment lost 0 bases and the V segment lost 9 bases, leaving 7 bases of the junction unmatched. CDR3 length equals 15 residues. The germline V gene encodes CDR1 KGHDR and CDR2 SFDVKD.

The chain recombines TRBV30 with TRBJ1-2, with 10 bases lining up with TRBD1. Losses at the gene ends were 0 bases for V and 2 bases for J; bases not matched to a gene: 6. The germline CDR1 and CDR2 sequences are GTSNPN and SVGIG (reference sequence). CDR3 length: 16 amino acids. CDR3 residues: CAWSVRGQGKNYGYTF. CDR3 in DNA: TGTGCCTGGAGTGTACGGGGACAGGGGAAAAACTATGGCTACACCTTC. The full variable domain, with the rest looked up from reference TRBV30 and TRBJ1-2, is SQTIHQWPATLVQPVGSPLSLECTVEGTSNPNLYWYRQAAGRGLQLLFYSVGIGQISSEVPQNLSASRPQDRQFILSSKKLLLSDSGFYLCAWSVRGQGKNYGYTFGSGTRLTVV.

This clone was counted many times. The CDR3 loop reads CATSPLYTEAFF. For the CDR3, the DNA is TGTGCCACCAGTCCCCTTTACACTGAAGCTTTCTTT. The chain combines TRBV15 with TRBJ1-1; no clear D. This CDR3 contains 12 residues. Deletions cut 6 bases from V and 3 bases from J, with 8 bases between. Germline V gives CDR1 LNHNV, CDR2 YYDKDF (reference sequence).

V is TRBV24-1 and J is TRBJ2-3, with 11 bases matching TRBD1. The CDR3 is 15 amino acids. The ends lost 5 bases at V and 5 bases at J; junction bases unmatched: 5. CDR1 KGHDR and CDR2 SFDVKD come from the germline V gene. CDR3 loop: CATSAAGTGGDTQYF. As DNA, the CDR3 is TGTGCCACCAGTGCCGCCGGGACAGGGGGAGATACGCAGTATTTT.